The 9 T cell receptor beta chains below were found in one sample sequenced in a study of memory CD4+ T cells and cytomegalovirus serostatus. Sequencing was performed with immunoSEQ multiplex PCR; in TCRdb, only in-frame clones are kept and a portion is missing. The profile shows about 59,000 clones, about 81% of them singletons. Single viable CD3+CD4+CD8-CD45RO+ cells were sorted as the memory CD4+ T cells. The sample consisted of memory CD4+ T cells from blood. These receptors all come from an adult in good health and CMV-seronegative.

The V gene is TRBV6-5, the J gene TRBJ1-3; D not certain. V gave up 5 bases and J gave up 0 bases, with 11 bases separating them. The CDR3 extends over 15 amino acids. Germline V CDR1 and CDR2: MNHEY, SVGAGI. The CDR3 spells CASSLSLTSGNTIYF. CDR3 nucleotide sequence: TGTGCCAGCAGTCTTTCCCTAACCTCTGGAAACACCATATATTTT.

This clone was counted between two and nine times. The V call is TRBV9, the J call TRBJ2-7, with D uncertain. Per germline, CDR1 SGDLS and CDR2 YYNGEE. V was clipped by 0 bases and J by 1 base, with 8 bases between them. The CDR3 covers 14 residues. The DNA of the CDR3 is TGTGCCAGCAGCGTAGAACTGACATCCTACGAGCAGTACTTC. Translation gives CASSVELTSYEQYF.

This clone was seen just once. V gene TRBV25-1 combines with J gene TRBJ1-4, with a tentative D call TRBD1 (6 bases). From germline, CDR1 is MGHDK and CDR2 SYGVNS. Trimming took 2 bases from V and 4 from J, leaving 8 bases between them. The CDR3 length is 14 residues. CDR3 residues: CASSEGGRNEKLFF. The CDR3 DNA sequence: TGTGCCAGCAGTGAAGGGGGCCGTAATGAAAAACTGTTTTTT.

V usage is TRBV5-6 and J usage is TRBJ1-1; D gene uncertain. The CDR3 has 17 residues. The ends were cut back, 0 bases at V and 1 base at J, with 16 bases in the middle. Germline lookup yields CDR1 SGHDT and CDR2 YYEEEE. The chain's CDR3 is CASSLELVQGGNTEAFF. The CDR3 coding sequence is TGTGCCAGCAGCTTGGAACTCGTCCAAGGAGGGAACACTGAAGCTTTCTTT. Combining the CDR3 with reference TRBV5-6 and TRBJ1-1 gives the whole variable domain DAGVTQSPTHLIKTRGQQVTLRCSPKSGHDTVSWYQQALGQGPQFIFQYYEEEERQRGNFPDRFSGHQFPNYSSELNVNALLLGDSALYLCASSLELVQGGNTEAFFGQGTRLTVV.

CDR3 sequence reads: CAWSVTQRTGELFF. The CDR3 DNA reads TGTGCCTGGAGCGTCACCCAAAGAACCGGGGAGCTGTTTTTT. This chain joins TRBV30 and TRBJ2-2; the D is unclear. The V and J ends lost 3 bases and 5 bases respectively, with 13 bases between them. The CDR3 spans 14 residues. Germline loops: CDR1 GTSNPN, CDR2 SVGIG (reference sequence). Supplemented by reference TRBV30 and TRBJ2-2, the full variable domain reads SQTIHQWPATLVQPVGSPLSLECTVEGTSNPNLYWYRQAAGRGLQLLFYSVGIGQISSEVPQNLSASRPQDRQFILSSKKLLLSDSGFYLCAWSVTQRTGELFFGEGSRLTVL.

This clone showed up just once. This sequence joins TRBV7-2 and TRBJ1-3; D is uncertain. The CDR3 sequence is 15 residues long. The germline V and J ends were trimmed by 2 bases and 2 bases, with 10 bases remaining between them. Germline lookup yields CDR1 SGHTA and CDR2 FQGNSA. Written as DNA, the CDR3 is TGTGCCAGCAGCTTAAAGCCGGGAGCTGGAAACACCATATATTTT. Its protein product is CASSLKPGAGNTIYF.

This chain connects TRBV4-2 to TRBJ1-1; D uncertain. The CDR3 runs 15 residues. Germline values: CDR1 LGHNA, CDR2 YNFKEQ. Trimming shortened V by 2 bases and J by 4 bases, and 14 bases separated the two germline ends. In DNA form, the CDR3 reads TGTGCCAGCAGCCAAAGTCGTCGGGGATCCACTGAAGCTTTCTTT. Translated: CASSQSRRGSTEAFF.

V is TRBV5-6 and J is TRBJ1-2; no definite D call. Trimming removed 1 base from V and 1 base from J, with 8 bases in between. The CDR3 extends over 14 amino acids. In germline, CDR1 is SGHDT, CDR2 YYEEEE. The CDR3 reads CASSLSRFNYGYTF. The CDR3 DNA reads TGTGCCAGCAGCTTGTCCAGATTTAACTATGGCTACACCTTC.

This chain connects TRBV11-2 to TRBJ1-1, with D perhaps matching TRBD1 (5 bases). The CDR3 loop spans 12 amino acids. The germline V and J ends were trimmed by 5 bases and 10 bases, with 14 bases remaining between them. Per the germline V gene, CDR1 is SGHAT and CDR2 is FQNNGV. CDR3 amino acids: CASSREGLVAFF. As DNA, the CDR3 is TGTGCCAGCAGCCGTGAGGGGTTAGTAGCTTTCTTT.